A selection of T cell receptor beta chains follows, all from one sample in a study of vaccination and CD4 T cells after COVID-19. No antigen is known for these receptors. TCRdb re-called the PCR reads with MiXCR, one entry per CDR3 protein. The sample records around 12,000 distinct CDR3 sequences, roughly 50% being singletons. Sequencing was done on a sample of CD4+ T cells from blood, cultured in vitro. The receptors were gathered from a human donor who had recovered from COVID-19. The conserved cysteine and the conserved F or W are not part of the CDR3 here. Rows may omit the clone size; those that give it use once, few, many or a size class.

abundance | v_gene | len | CDR3aa
- | TRBV5-3 | 14 | ARSTRLAGVVETQY
- | TRBV7-2 | 13 | ASSLPGRFNYEQY
- | TRBV7-6 | 12 | ASSLRLAGETQY
large | TRBV20-1 | 14 | SASGLGTTTYNEQF
- | TRBV6-1 | 13 | ASSPETGGSYEQY
few | TRBV20-1 | 9 | SATWGPLPF
few | TRBV20-1 | 12 | SARVGQGASGYT
- | TRBV20-1 | 11 | SARYHGDYEQF
few | TRBV6-1 | 12 | ASSNGGLGETQY
- | TRBV28 | 13 | ASSSPGQSYQPQH
- | TRBV28 | 15 | ASSEKQGTNDPYEQY
medium-sized | TRBV12-5 | 12 | ASGCTGERDIQY